These 10 T cell receptor beta chains came from one sample sequenced in a study of prognosis after radiotherapy for stage I lung cancer. The genomic DNA TCR beta CDR3 region underwent two rounds of multiplex PCR. Primers were specific to each TRBV and TRBJ gene in first-round PCR. From the multiplex PCR reads, TCRdb called clonotypes with MiXCR, one entry per CDR3 protein. The repertoire consists of roughly 11,000 distinct CDR3 sequences, with less than 65% occurring once and the leading ten covering approximately 6.5%. Sequencing was performed on PBMCs, taken before or after stereotactic body radiation therapy (not recorded which). Source of these receptors: a donor aged 50 or older with non-small cell lung cancer.

V usage is TRBV18 and J usage is TRBJ2-3, with D hard to call. The CDR3 is 16 amino acids. Per the germline V gene, CDR1 is KGHSH and CDR2 is LQKENI. V was cut by 3 bases and J by 0 bases, with 13 bases left in between. The CDR3 DNA follows: TGTGCCAGCTCACCTCTTCCGACTCAAAGCACAGATACGCAGTATTTT. It yields the protein CASSPLPTQSTDTQYF.

The rearrangement joins TRBV9 to TRBJ1-4, with 7 bases identical to TRBD1. V shed 3 bases, J shed 10 bases, and the junction held 12 bases outside the gene matches. The CDR3 sequence is 15 residues long. Germline CDR1 reads SGDLS; CDR2 reads YYNGEE. The CDR3: CASSESETGLRKLFF. For the CDR3, the DNA is TGTGCCAGCAGCGAATCCGAGACAGGGTTAAGAAAACTGTTTTTT.

The chain combines TRBV6-1 with TRBJ1-6; D unresolved. The V end lost 2 bases, the J end lost 0 bases, and 8 bases lay between the germline ends. In germline, CDR1 is MNHNS, CDR2 SASEGT. The CDR3 totals 16 residues. The CDR3 loop reads CASSELLSSYNSPLHF. The DNA of the CDR3 is TGTGCCAGCAGTGAACTGTTGAGCTCCTATAATTCACCCCTCCACTTT.

This chain uses TRBV28 with TRBJ2-7; D is perhaps TRBD2 (6 bases). The CDR3 loop spans 14 amino acids. V was cut by 6 bases and J by 2 bases, with 14 bases left in between. Germline loops: CDR1 MDHEN, CDR2 SYDVKM. The CDR3 DNA is TGTGCCAGCAGGTTAGGGACGGGAGCCTACGAGCAGTACTTC. It translates to CASRLGTGAYEQYF.

This clonotype is labeled as medium-sized. The gene calls are TRBV9 and TRBJ2-2, with D tentatively TRBD1 (6 bases). CDR1 and CDR2 from the germline V gene are SGDLS and YYNGEE. The CDR3 consists of 15 residues. V was shortened by 5 bases and J by 0 bases, with 11 bases between the two germline ends. The CDR3 DNA reads as TGTGCCAGCAGGACCGGGACAACGAACACCGGGGAGCTGTTTTTT. It specifies CASRTGTTNTGELFF.

The chain is built from TRBV15 and TRBJ2-1; tentative D call: TRBD1 (6 bases). This CDR3 contains 14 residues. Trimming shortened V by 5 bases and J by 10 bases, and 18 bases separated the two germline ends. The V gene's germline CDR1 is LNHNV and CDR2 YYDKDF (reference sequence). CDR3 DNA: TGTGCCACCAGCGGGGACAAGGGGTCTTACGAGCAGTTCTTC. The encoded protein is CATSGDKGSYEQFF.

As for this clonotype: The junction differs from germline at one of its ends, possibly a read error. This chain joins TRBV20-1 and TRBJ2-7, with 8 bases aligning to TRBD2. Looked up from germline, CDR1 is DFQATT and CDR2 is SNEGSKA (reference sequence). The CDR3 extends over 10 amino acids. CDR3 loop: CSVGAGEQYF. In DNA, the CDR3 is TGCAGTGTGGGAGCGGGGGAGCAGTATTTC.

By proportion, this clonotype is medium-sized. The chain recombines TRBV13 with TRBJ2-3; the D gene is possibly TRBD2 (6 bases). V was clipped by 5 bases and J by 4 bases, with 19 bases between them. The CDR3 runs to 16 residues. Germline CDR1 is PRHDT and CDR2 is FYEKMQ (reference sequence). This CDR3 is CASSSREEGTADTQYF. In nucleotides, the CDR3 is TGTGCCAGCAGCAGCAGGGAGGAAGGAACGGCAGATACGCAGTATTTT.

This clonotype ranks as medium-sized (0.01 to 0.1%). The chain links TRBV14 to TRBJ2-1; perhaps TRBD2 as D (5 bases). V was pared by 8 bases and J by 4 bases, with 12 bases between. Germline CDR1 reads SGHDN; CDR2 reads FVKESK. The CDR3 extends over 13 amino acids. CDR3 in amino acids: CASLRTLYNEQFF. In nucleotides, the CDR3 is TGTGCCAGCTTACGGACTTTATACAATGAGCAGTTCTTC.

This clonotype was seen repeatedly, ten times or more. The chain carries TRBV5-6 and TRBJ2-1, with TRBD2 matching 7 bases. V shed 2 bases, J shed 7 bases, and the junction held 0 bases outside the gene matches. Germline values: CDR1 SGHDT, CDR2 YYEEEE. CDR3 length: 12 residues. The CDR3 region is CASSFSGNEQFF. As DNA, the CDR3 is TGTGCCAGCAGCTTTAGCGGGAATGAGCAGTTCTTC.